The text below deals with one T cell receptor (beta chain). This specimen belongs to a study of blood T cell repertoires in COVID-19. Study-level background: COVID-19 samples collected from the United States, Italy and Spain covered acute and convalescent phases. The analysed material was cDNA or gDNA that came from T cells, B-cell-depleted T cells, or PBMCs.

Seattle enrolled patients during active infection and tracked them longitudinally. TCRdb's copy holds only in-frame clones and misses some; the assay was immunoSEQ multiplex PCR. The sample has fewer than 350,000 clones; 65% to 90% are singletons. CDR1 and CDR2 from the germline V gene are MNHEY and SMNVEV (reference sequence). The CDR3 consists of 16 residues. V dropped 6 bases and J dropped 2; count of bases not matched to a gene: 9. The receptor's source is a woman in her seventies with COVID-19, enrolled during active disease. Sequencing was carried out using peripheral blood. The rearrangement uses TRBV27 and TRBJ2-7; 11 bases are a match to TRBD2. CDR3 region: CASRHKLAGETYEQYF. The CDR3 nucleotides read TGTGCCAGCAGACACAAACTAGCGGGGGAGACCTACGAGCAGTACTTC.